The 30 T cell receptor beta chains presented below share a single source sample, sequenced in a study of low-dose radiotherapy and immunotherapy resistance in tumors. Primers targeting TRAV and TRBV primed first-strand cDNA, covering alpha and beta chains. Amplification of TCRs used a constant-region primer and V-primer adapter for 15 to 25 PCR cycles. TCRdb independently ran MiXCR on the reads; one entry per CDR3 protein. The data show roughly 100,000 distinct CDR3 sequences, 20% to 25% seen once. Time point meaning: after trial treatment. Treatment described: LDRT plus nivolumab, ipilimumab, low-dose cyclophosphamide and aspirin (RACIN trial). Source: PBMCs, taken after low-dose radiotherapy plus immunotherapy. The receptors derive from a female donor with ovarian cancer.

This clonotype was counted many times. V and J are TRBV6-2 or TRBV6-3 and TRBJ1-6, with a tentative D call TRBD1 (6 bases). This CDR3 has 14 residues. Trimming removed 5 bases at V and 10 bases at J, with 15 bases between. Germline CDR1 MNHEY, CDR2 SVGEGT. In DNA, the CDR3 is TGTGCCAGCAGTCGTCAGGGGTTCGACTCACCCCTCCACTTT. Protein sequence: CASSRQGFDSPLHF.

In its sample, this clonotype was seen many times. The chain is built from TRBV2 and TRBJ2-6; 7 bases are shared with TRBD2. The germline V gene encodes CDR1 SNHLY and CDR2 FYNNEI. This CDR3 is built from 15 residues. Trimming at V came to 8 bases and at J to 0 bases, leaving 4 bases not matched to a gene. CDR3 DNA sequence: TGTGCCAGCGGGAGGGTGACCTCTGGGGCCAACGTCCTGACTTTC. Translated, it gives CASGRVTSGANVLTF.

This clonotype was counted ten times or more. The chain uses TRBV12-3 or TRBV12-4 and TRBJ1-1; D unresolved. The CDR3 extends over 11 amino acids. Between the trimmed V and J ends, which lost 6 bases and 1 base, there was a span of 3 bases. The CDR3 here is CASRTNTEAFF. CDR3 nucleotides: TGTGCCAGCAGAACGAACACTGAAGCTTTCTTT.

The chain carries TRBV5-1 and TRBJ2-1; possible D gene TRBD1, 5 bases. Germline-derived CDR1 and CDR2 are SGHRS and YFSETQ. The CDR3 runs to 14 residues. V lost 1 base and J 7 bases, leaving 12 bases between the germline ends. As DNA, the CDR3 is TGCGCCAGCAGCTTGACGGGCAGGGCAAATGAGCAGTTCTTC. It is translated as CASSLTGRANEQFF. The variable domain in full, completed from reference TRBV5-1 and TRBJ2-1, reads KAGVTQTPRYLIKTRGQQVTLSCSPISGHRSVSWYQQTPGQGLQFLFEYFSETQRNKGNFPGRFSGRQFSNSRSEMNVSTLELGDSALYLCASSLTGRANEQFFGPGTRLTVL.

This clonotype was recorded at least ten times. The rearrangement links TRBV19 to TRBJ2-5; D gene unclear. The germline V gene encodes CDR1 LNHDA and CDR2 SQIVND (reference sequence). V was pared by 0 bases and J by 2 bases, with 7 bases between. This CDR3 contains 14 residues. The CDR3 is CASSIDQRQETQYF. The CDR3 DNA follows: TGTGCCAGTAGTATAGATCAACGGCAAGAGACCCAGTACTTC. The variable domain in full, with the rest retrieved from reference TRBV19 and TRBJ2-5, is DGGITQSPKYLFRKEGQNVTLSCEQNLNHDAMYWYRQDPGQGLRLIYYSQIVNDFQKGDIAEGYSVSREKKESFPLTVTSAQKNPTAFYLCASSIDQRQETQYFGPGTRLLVL.

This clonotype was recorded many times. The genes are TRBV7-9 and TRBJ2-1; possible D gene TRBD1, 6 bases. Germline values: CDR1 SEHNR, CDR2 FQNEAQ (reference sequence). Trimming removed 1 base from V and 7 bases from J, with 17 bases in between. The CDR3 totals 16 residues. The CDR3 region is CASSLVEGVRRNEQFF. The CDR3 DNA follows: TGTGCCAGCAGCTTAGTCGAGGGGGTCAGGAGAAATGAGCAGTTCTTC.

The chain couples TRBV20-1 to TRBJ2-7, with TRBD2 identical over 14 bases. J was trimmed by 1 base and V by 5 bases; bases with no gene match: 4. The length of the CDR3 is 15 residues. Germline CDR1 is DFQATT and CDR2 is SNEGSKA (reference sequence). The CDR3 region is CSAGGLAGASYEQYF. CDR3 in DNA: TGCAGTGCTGGGGGACTAGCGGGAGCATCCTACGAGCAGTACTTC.

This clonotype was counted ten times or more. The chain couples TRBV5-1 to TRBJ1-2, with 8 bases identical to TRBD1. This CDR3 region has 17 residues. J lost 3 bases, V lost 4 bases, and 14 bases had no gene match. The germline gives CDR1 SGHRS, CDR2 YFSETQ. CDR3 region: CASSLGQGRFLYYGYTF. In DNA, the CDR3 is TGCGCCAGCAGCCTAGGACAGGGCCGCTTCCTCTACTATGGCTACACCTTC.

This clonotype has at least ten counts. The CDR3 sequence: CASSSSGVYEQYF. CDR3 DNA sequence: TGCGCCAGCAGCTCTTCCGGGGTCTACGAGCAGTACTTC. This chain links TRBV5-1 with TRBJ2-7, with a tentative D call TRBD2 (5 bases). The CDR3 extends over 13 amino acids. Trimming removed 3 bases from V and 3 bases from J, with 10 bases in between. CDR1 and CDR2 from the germline V gene are SGHRS and YFSETQ.

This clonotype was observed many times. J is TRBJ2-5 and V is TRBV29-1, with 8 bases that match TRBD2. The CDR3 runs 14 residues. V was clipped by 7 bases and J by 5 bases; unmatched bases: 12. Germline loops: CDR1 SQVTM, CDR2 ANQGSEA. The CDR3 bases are TGCAGCGCCGTGCGGGGGGCGATTTCGGAGACCCAGTACTTC. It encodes CSAVRGAISETQYF.

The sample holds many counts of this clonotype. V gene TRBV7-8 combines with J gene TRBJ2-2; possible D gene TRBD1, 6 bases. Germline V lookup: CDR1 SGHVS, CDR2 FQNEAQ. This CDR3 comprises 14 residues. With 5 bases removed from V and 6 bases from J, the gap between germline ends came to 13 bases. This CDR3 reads CASSPSNRAGELFF. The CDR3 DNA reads TGTGCCAGCAGCCCCTCAAACAGGGCCGGGGAGCTGTTTTTT.

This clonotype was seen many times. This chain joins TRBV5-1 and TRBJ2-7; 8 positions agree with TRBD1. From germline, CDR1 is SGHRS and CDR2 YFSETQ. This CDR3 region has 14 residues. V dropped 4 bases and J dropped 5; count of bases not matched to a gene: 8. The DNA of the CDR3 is TGCGCCAGCAGCGGCGGACAGGGAGTTGACGAGCAGTACTTC. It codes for CASSGGQGVDEQYF.

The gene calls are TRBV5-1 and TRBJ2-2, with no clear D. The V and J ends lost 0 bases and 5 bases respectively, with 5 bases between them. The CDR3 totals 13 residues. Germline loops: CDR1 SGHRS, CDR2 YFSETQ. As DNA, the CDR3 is TGCGCCAGCAGCTTGGACTCGACCGGGGAGCTGTTTTTT. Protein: CASSLDSTGELFF. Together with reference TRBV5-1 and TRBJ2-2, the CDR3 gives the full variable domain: KAGVTQTPRYLIKTRGQQVTLSCSPISGHRSVSWYQQTPGQGLQFLFEYFSETQRNKGNFPGRFSGRQFSNSRSEMNVSTLELGDSALYLCASSLDSTGELFFGEGSRLTVL.

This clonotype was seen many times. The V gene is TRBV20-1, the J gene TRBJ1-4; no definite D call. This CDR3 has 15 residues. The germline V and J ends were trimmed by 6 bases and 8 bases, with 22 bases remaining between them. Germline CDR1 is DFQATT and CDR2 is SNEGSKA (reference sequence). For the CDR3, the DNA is TGCAGTGCCACCGAAATTTTCCAAGGGAAAGAAAAACTGTTTTTT. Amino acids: CSATEIFQGKEKLFF.

The CDR3 DNA sequence: TGTGCCAGCAGCTTAGGTATAGGGGCAGGAGGCAATCAGCCCCAGCATTTT. Protein sequence: CASSLGIGAGGNQPQHF. This chain connects TRBV7-8 to TRBJ1-5; possible D gene TRBD1, 5 bases. V lost 1 base, J lost 2 bases, and 15 bases lay in between. The length of the CDR3 is 17 residues. The germline gives CDR1 SGHVS, CDR2 FQNEAQ.

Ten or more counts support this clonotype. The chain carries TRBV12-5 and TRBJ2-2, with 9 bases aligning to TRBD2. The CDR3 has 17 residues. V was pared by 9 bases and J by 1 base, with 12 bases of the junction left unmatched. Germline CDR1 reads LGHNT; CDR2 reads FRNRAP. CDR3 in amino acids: CASNVVAGGRNTGELFF. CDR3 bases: TGTGCTAGCAACGTGGTGGCGGGAGGGCGGAACACCGGGGAGCTGTTTTTT.

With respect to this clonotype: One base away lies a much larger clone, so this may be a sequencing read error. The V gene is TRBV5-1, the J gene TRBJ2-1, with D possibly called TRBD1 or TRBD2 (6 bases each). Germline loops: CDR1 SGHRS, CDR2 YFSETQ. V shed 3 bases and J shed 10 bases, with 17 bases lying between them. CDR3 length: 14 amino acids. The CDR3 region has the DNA TGCGCCAGCAGCTCGGAGGGGGGTGTCTACGAGCAGTTCTTC. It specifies CASSSEGGVYEQFF. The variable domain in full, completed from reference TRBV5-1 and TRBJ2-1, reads KAGVTQTPRYLIKTRGQQVTLSCSPISGHRSVSWYQQTPGQGLQFLFEYFSETQRNKGNFPGRFSGRQFSNSRSEMNVSTLELGDSALYLCASSSEGGVYEQFFGPGTRLTVL.

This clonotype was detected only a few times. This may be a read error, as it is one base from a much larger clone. CDR3 DNA sequence: TGTGCCATCAGTGTGTGGCGGGACATACAGTACTTC. This translates into CAISVWRDIQYF. J is TRBJ2-7 and V is TRBV10-3; D could derive from TRBD1 or TRBD2 (6 bases each). This CDR3 contains 12 residues. Trimming left V 4 bases short and J 10 bases short, with 14 bases between. Germline CDR1 ENHRY, CDR2 SYGVKD.

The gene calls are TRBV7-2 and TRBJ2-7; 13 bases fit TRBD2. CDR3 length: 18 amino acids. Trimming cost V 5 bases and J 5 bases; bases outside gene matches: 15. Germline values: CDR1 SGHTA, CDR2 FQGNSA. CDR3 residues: CASSPGPGLAGSAHEQYF. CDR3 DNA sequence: TGTGCCAGCAGCCCCGGTCCGGGACTAGCGGGATCTGCCCACGAGCAGTACTTC. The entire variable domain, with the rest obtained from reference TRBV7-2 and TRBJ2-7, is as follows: GAGVSQSPSNKVTEKGKDVELRCDPISGHTALYWYRQSLGQGLEFLIYFQGNSAPDKSGLPSDRFSAERTGGSVSTLTIQRTQQEDSAVYLCASSPGPGLAGSAHEQYFGPGTRLTVT.

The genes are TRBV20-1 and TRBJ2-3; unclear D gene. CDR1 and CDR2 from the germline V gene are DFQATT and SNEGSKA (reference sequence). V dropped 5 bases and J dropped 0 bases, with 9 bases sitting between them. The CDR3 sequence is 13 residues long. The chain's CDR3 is CSAPDKSTDTQYF. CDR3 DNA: TGCAGTGCTCCCGACAAAAGCACAGATACGCAGTATTTT.

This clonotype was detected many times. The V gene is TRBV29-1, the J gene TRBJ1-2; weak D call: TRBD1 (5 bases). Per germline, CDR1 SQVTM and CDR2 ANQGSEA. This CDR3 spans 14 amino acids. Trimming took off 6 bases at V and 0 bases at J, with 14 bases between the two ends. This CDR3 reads CSVTEMTANYGYTF. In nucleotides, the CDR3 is TGCAGCGTCACAGAAATGACAGCTAACTATGGCTACACCTTC.

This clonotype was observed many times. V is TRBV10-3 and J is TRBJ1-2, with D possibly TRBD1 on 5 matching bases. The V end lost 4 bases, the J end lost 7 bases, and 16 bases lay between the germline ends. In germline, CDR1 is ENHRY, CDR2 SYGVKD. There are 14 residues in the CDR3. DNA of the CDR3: TGTGCCATCAGTGCCCTCGGGGCGCAGGGTGGCTACACCTTC. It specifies CAISALGAQGGYTF.

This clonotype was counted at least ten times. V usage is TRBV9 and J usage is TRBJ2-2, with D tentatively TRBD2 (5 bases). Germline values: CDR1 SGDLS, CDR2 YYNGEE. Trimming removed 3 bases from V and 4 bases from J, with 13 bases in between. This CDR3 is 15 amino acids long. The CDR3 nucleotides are TGTGCCAGCAGCGAGCAGACTACCGCCACCGGGGAGCTGTTTTTT. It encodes CASSEQTTATGELFF.

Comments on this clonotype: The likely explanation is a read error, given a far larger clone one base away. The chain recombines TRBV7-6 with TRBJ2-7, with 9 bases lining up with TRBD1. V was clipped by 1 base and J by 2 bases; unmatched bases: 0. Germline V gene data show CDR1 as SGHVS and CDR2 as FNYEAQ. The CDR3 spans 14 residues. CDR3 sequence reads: CASSLDRGPYEQYF. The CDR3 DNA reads TGTGCCAGCAGCTTAGACAGGGGGCCCTACGAGCAGTACTTC.

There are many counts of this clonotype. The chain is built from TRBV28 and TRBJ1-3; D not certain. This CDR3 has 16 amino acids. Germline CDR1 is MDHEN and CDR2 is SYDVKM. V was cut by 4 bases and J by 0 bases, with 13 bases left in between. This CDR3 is CASSSYTLNSGNTIYF. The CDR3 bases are TGTGCCAGCAGTTCCTACACGCTAAACTCTGGAAACACCATATATTTT.

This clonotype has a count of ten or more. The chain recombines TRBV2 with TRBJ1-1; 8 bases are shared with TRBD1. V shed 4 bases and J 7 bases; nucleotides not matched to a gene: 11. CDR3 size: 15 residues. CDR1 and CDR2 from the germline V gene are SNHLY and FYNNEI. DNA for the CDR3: TGTGCCAGCAGTGTACAGCAGGGGGCTTTGGGTGAAGCTTTCTTT. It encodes CASSVQQGALGEAFF.

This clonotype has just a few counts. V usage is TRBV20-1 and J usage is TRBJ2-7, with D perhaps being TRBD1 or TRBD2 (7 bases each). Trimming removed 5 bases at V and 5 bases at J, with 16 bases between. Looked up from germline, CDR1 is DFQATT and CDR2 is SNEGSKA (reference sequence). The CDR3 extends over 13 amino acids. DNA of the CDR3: TGCAGTGCTGCTCCTCCAGGGGGGGACGAGCAGTACTTC. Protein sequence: CSAAPPGGDEQYF.

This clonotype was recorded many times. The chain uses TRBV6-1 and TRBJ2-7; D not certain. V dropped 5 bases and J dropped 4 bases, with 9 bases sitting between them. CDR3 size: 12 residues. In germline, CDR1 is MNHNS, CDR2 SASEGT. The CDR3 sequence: CASSLDGYEQYF. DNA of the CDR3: TGTGCCAGCAGTTTGGACGGGTACGAGCAGTACTTC.

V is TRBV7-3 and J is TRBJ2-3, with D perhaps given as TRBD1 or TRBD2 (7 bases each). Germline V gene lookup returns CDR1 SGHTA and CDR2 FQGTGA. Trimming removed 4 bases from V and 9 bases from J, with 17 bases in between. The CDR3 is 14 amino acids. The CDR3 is CASSSRGGGATQYF. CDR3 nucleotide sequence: TGTGCCAGCAGCTCCAGGGGGGGGGGGGCAACGCAGTATTTT.

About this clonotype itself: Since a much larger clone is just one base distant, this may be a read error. CDR3 bases: TGTGCCAGCAGTACCGACAGGGACACTGAAGCTTTCTTT. Its translation is CASSTDRDTEAFF. The V call is TRBV2, the J call TRBJ1-1; 7 bases line up with TRBD1. Germline V lookup: CDR1 SNHLY, CDR2 FYNNEI. Losses at the gene ends were 5 bases for V and 3 bases for J; bases not matched to a gene: 3. The CDR3 contains 13 residues.